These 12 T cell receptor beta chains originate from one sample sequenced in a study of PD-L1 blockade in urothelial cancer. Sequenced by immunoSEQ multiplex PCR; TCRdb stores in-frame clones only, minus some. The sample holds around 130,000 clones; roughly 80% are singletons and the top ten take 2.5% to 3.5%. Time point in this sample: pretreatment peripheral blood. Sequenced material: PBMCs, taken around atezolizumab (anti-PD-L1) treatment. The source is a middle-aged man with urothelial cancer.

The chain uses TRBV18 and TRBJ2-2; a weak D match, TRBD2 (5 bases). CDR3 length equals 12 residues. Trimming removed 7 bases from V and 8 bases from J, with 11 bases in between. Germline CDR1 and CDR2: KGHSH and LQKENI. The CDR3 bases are TGTGCCAGCTTTGGACTCATAGGGGAGCTGTTTTTT. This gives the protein CASFGLIGELFF. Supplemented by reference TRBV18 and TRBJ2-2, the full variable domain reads NAGVMQNPRHLVRRRGQEARLRCSPMKGHSHVYWYRQLPEEGLKFMVYLQKENIIDESGMPKERFSAEFPKEGPSILRIQQVVRGDSAAYFCASFGLIGELFFGEGSRLTVL.

The CDR3 DNA follows: TGTGCCAGCAGCCGGGACAGAACACTCTCTGGAAACACCATATATTTT. Translating gives CASSRDRTLSGNTIYF. The chain has TRBV7-9 and TRBJ1-3; TRBD1 matches at 7 bases. The V gene's germline CDR1 is SEHNR and CDR2 FQNEAQ (reference sequence). The CDR3 runs to 16 residues. Unmatched junction bases numbered 7, after V lost 5 bases and J lost 0 bases.

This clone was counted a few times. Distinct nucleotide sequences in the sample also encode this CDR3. The CDR3 DNA reads TGTGCCAGCAGCTTAGGGACTAGCGGATACAATGAGCAGTTCTTC. It specifies CASSLGTSGYNEQFF. V is TRBV7-9 and J is TRBJ2-1, with 10 nucleotides matching TRBD2. Germline V gene sequence: CDR1 SEHNR, CDR2 FQNEAQ (reference sequence). This CDR3 contains 15 residues. V shed 1 base, J shed 4 bases, and the junction held 1 base outside the gene matches. Combining the CDR3 with reference TRBV7-9 and TRBJ2-1 gives the whole variable domain DTGVSQNPRHKITKRGQNVTFRCDPISEHNRLYWYRQTLGQGPEFLTYFQNEAQLEKSRLLSDRFSAERPKGSFSTLEIQRTEQGDSAMYLCASSLGTSGYNEQFFGPGTRLTVL.

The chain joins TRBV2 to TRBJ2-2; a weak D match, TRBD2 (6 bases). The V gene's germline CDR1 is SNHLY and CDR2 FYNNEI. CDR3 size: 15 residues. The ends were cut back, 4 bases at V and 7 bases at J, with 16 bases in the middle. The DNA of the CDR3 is TGTGCCAGCAGTGTATCGGGGAGGACTGGCGGGGAGCTGTTTTTT. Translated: CASSVSGRTGGELFF. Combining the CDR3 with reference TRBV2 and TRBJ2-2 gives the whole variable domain EPEVTQTPSHQVTQMGQEVILRCVPISNHLYFYWYRQILGQKVEFLVSFYNNEISEKSEIFDDQFSVERPDGSNFTLKIRSTKLEDSAMYFCASSVSGRTGGELFFGEGSRLTVL.

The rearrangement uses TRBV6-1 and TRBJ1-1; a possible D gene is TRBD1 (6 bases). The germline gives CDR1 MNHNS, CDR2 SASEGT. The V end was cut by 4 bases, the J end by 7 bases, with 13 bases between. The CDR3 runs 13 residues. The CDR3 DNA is TGTGCCAGCAGTGTCCACAGGGAGGGTGAAGCTTTCTTT. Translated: CASSVHREGEAFF.

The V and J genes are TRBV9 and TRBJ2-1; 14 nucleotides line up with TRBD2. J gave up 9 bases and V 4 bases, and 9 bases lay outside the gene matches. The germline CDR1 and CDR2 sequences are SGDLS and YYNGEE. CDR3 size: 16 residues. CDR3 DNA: TGTGCCAGCAGCCCTGGACTAGCGGGAGGACTGGTTGAGCAGTTCTTC. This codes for CASSPGLAGGLVEQFF.

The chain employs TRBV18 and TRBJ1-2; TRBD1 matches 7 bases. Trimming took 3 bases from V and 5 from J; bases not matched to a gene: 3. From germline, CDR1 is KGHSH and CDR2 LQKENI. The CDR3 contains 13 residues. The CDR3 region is CASSPDRSYGYTF. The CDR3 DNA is TGTGCCAGCTCACCGGACAGGAGTTATGGCTACACCTTC. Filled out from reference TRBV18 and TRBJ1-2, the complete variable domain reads NAGVMQNPRHLVRRRGQEARLRCSPMKGHSHVYWYRQLPEEGLKFMVYLQKENIIDESGMPKERFSAEFPKEGPSILRIQQVVRGDSAAYFCASSPDRSYGYTFGSGTRLTVV.

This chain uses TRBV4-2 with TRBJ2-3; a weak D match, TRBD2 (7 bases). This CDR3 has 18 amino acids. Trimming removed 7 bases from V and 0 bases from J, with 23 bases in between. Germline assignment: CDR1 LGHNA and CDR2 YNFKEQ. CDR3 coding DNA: TGTGCCAGCAACCACCCAGCGGGACAAGGATCTAGCACAGATACGCAGTATTTT. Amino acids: CASNHPAGQGSSTDTQYF.

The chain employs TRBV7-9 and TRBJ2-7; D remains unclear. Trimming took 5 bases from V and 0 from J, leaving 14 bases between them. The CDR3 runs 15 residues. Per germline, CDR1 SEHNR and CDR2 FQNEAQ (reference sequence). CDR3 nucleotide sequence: TGTGCCAGCAGCCCCATGGGCCCGAGCTCCTACGAGCAGTACTTC. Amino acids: CASSPMGPSSYEQYF.

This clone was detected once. This chain's CDR3 is CASSERSTGGLTDTQYF. DNA of the CDR3: TGTGCCAGCAGTGAAAGGTCGACAGGGGGCTTGACAGATACGCAGTATTTT. V is TRBV6-1 and J is TRBJ2-3; 10 nucleotides match TRBD1. From germline, CDR1 is MNHNS and CDR2 SASEGT. The CDR3 extends over 17 amino acids. The V segment lost 2 bases and the J segment 3 bases; nucleotides outside the gene matches: 8.

The CDR3 DNA follows: TGTGCCATCAGTGATGGGCCCCCAAGCACAGATACGCAGTATTTT. Its protein product is CAISDGPPSTDTQYF. The chain couples TRBV10-3 to TRBJ2-3, with D uncertain. Trimming left V 3 bases short and J 0 bases short, with 10 bases between. The CDR3 spans 15 residues. From germline, CDR1 is ENHRY and CDR2 SYGVKD.

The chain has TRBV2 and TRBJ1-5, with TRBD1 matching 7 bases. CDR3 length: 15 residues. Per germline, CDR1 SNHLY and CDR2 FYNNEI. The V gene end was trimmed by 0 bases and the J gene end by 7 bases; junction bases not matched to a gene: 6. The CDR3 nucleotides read TGTGCCAGCAGTGAAGCCACAGGGGAGGTGCAGCCCCAGCATTTT. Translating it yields CASSEATGEVQPQHF.